The clone carrying this TCR beta chain showed up just a few times. Its antigen remains unidentified. This sample was taken from a study of cytomegalovirus exposure and HLA in healthy donors. About the study: Unique TCRs from HLA-typed donors, 70 million to 100 million of them, were held in an early data release. Study observations and caveats: Several of the most significant clusters were apparently associated with common viral pathogens in a later analysis. Researchers catalogued approximately 170 TCR beta chains as cytomegalovirus-associated.

CDR1 SNHLY and CDR2 FYNNEI come from the germline V gene. V lost 5 bases and J 2 bases, leaving 9 bases between the germline ends. This CDR3 is 13 amino acids long. Researchers ran the PCR with 60 Vbeta and 13 Jbeta primers. Authors' analysis steps: A follow-up analysis tallied tens of millions of unique TCR beta chains, about 11 million shared. TCRdb's table, derived via immunoSEQ multiplex PCR, lists solely in-frame clones and lacks some. V and J calls and clone size are given by that table; D and trimming were obtained from the DNA. The sample includes over 55,000 clones, 75% to 85% of them seen just once.

The sample consisted of PBMCs. The chain employs TRBV2 and TRBJ1-1; D remains ambiguous. This receptor was identified in a male donor in good health and CMV-seronegative. The DNA for the CDR3 is TGTGCCAGCAGTCCCAATAGTAACACTGAAGCTTTCTTT. This sequence encodes CASSPNSNTEAFF.